This passage covers 8 T cell receptor beta chains from one sample sequenced in a study of STAT5B mutations in CD4+ large granular lymphocyte leukemia. Assay used: immunoSEQ multiplex PCR; TCRdb lists only in-frame clones, some missing. The table includes tens of thousands of clones, about 86% detected once. Sequenced sample: CD4+ T cells from blood buffy coats. These receptors all stem from a human donor in good health.

This sequence joins TRBV10-3 and TRBJ2-7; 12 bases are a match to TRBD1. Unmatched junction bases numbered 4, after V lost 4 bases and J lost 0 bases. CDR3 length: 16 amino acids. Looked up from germline, CDR1 is ENHRY and CDR2 is SYGVKD. CDR3 DNA: TGTGCCATCAGTGTGCCGGGACAGGGGGCCTCCTACGAGCAGTACTTC. Amino acid sequence: CAISVPGQGASYEQYF.

The V and J genes are TRBV9 and TRBJ2-4; D uncertain. The CDR3 consists of 15 residues. Germline CDR1 and CDR2: SGDLS and YYNGEE. V dropped 1 base and J dropped 5 bases, with 13 bases sitting between them. CDR3 sequence reads: CASSVTPTEENIQYF. In DNA, the CDR3 is TGTGCCAGCAGCGTAACCCCGACCGAGGAAAACATTCAGTACTTC.

V is TRBV25-1 and J is TRBJ1-1, with D perhaps TRBD1 (6 bases). V lost 4 bases and J 0 bases, leaving 21 bases between the germline ends. This CDR3 region has 18 residues. The V gene's germline CDR1 is MGHDK and CDR2 SYGVNS. Here the CDR3 reads CASSGRLLDSLMNTEAFF. The CDR3 nucleotides read TGTGCCAGCAGTGGGAGATTATTGGACAGTCTCATGAACACTGAAGCTTTCTTT.

The rearrangement links TRBV4-2 to TRBJ2-1; 8 bases are shared with TRBD2. Looked up from germline, CDR1 is LGHNA and CDR2 is YNFKEQ. This CDR3 is 16 amino acids long. V shed 0 bases and J 9 bases; nucleotides not matched to a gene: 10. CDR3 bases: TGTGCCAGCAGCCAAGATAGGAGTAGCGGGGTTGGTGAGCAGTTCTTC. This gives the protein CASSQDRSSGVGEQFF.

The chain recombines TRBV5-1 with TRBJ1-1, with D unclear. Trimming shortened V by 2 bases and J by 3 bases, and 8 bases separated the two germline ends. The CDR3 consists of 13 residues. Germline-derived CDR1 and CDR2 are SGHRS and YFSETQ. In DNA, the CDR3 is TGCGCCAGCAGCTTCGGCTCGGACACTGAAGCTTTCTTT. It is translated as CASSFGSDTEAFF.

The chain couples TRBV10-3 to TRBJ2-2, with D perhaps matching TRBD1 (5 bases). This CDR3 spans 13 amino acids. Germline V gene lookup returns CDR1 ENHRY and CDR2 SYGVKD. V shed 8 bases and J shed 2 bases, with 9 bases lying between them. CDR3 residues: CAISDTNTGELFF. CDR3 DNA: TGTGCCATCTCGGACACCAACACCGGGGAGCTGTTTTTT.

The chain employs TRBV6-5 and TRBJ2-7; tentatively, D is TRBD1 (6 bases). The CDR3 contains 12 residues. From germline, CDR1 is MNHEY and CDR2 SVGAGI. The ends were cut back, 6 bases at V and 5 bases at J, with 11 bases in the middle. The CDR3 region has the DNA TGTGCCAGCAGGGATTACAGGGACGAGCAGTACTTC. Translated, it gives CASRDYRDEQYF.

The V and J genes are TRBV30 and TRBJ1-3, with TRBD1 matching over 7 bases. Germline V gene lookup returns CDR1 GTSNPN and CDR2 SVGIG (reference sequence). V lost 2 bases and J lost 0; bases outside the gene matches: 16. The CDR3 has 19 residues. As DNA, the CDR3 is TGTGCCTGGAGTTATGGTATCTACAGGGGTACTAACTCTGGAAACACCATATATTTT. Translated: CAWSYGIYRGTNSGNTIYF.